This T cell receptor (beta chain) was sequenced during a study of blood T cell repertoires in COVID-19. The overall study: COVID-19 samples collected from the United States, Italy and Spain covered acute and convalescent phases. T cells, B-cell-depleted T cells, or PBMCs supplied cDNA or gDNA.

Original analysis: Amplification of reference gene primers was used by the study to estimate nucleated cell counts. Assay: immunoSEQ multiplex PCR; the TCRdb copy retains only in-frame clones and omits some. From that table come the V and J calls and clone size; the DNA was used to work out D and trimming. Of about 120,000 clones listed, over 75% were seen once; the top ten hold approximately 4.9%. The CDR3 extends over 12 amino acids. V was clipped by 3 bases and J by 8 bases, with 7 bases between them. Germline values: CDR1 LNHDA, CDR2 SQIVND (reference sequence). This clonotype was sampled from a woman between 70 and 85 years old with acute or convalescent COVID-19. The J gene is TRBJ1-4, the V gene TRBV19, with D uncertain. Sequenced sample: peripheral blood. The CDR3 sequence: CASSILQEKLFF. In DNA, the CDR3 is TGTGCCAGTAGTATTCTCCAGGAAAAACTGTTTTTT.